Listed below are T cell receptor beta chains from one sample, sequenced in a study of blood T cell repertoires in COVID-19. Clones were sequenced by immunoSEQ multiplex PCR, and TCRdb holds only the in-frame ones, with some missing. The data contain around 190,000 clones, 70% to 85% of them singletons. Sample: peripheral blood. The origin of the receptors is a human donor in a cohort sampled during active COVID-19. Both conserved end residues are trimmed from each CDR3.

v_gene	CDR3aa
TRBV28	ASSSGTSGSLPGETQY
TRBV19	ASSISSGAPGELF
TRBV3-1/TRBV3-2	ASSQERRQLYGYT
TRBV20-1	SASRYRGDYGYT
TRBV28	ASRGGRGLSGTEAF
TRBV5-1	ASSSGQGVHSPLH
TRBV7-9	ASSPGTAYGYT
TRBV5-1	ASSLGTSGNTIY
TRBV19	ASSPSLAGVYNEQF
TRBV7-6	ASSLAGRGELF
TRBV3-1/TRBV3-2	ASSYLPGLLYNEQF
TRBV2	ASSADRGNYGYT
TRBV27	ASSWTGNTEAF
TRBV5-6	ASIWGGGIPGEQY
TRBV18	ASSRIGGLEYNEQF
TRBV11-2	ASSRQGAGYGYT
TRBV28	ASSGTGLSPLH